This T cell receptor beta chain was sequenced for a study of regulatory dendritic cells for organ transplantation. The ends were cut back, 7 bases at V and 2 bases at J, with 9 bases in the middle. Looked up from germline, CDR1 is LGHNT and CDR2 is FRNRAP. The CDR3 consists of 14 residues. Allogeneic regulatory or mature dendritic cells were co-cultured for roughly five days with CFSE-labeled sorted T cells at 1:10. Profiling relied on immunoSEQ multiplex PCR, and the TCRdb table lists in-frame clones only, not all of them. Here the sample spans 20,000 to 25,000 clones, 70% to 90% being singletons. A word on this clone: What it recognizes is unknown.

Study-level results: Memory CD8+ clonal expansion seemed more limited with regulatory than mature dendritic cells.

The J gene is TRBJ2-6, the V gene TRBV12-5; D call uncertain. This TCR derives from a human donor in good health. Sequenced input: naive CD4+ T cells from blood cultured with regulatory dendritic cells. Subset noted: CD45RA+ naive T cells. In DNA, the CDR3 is TGTGCTAGTGCCCTCGTGACTGGGGCCAACGTCCTGACTTTC. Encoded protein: CASALVTGANVLTF.